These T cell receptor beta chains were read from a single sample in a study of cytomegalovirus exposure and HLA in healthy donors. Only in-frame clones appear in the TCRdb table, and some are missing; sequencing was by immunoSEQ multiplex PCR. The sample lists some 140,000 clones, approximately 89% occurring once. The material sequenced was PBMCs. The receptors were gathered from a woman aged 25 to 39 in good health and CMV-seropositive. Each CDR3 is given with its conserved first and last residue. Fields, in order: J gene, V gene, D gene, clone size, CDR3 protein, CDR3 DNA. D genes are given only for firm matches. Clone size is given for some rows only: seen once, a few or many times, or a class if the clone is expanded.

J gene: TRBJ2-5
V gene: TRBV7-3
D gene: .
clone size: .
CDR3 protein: CASSSRVQETQYF
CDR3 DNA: TGTGCCAGCAGCTCCAGGGTACAAGAGACCCAGTACTTC

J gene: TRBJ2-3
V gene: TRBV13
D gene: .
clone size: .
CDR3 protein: CASSLGRADTQYF
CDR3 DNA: TGTGCCAGCAGCTTAGGCAGGGCAGATACGCAGTATTTT

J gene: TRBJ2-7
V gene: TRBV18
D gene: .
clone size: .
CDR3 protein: CASSRDYSLGGEQYF
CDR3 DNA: TGTGCCAGCTCAAGGGATTATAGTCTGGGGGGCGAGCAGTACTTC

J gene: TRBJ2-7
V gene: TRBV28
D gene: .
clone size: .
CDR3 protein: CASSLAPSTSTEQYF
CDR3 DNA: TGTGCCAGCAGTTTAGCGCCCAGTACTAGCACCGAGCAGTACTTC

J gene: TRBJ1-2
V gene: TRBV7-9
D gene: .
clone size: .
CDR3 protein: CASSRLTATDGYTF
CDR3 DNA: TGTGCCAGCAGCCGCTTGACAGCGACTGATGGCTACACCTTC

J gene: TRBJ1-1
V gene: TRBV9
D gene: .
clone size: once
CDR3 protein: CASSVSGGGRYTEAFF
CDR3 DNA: TGTGCCAGCAGCGTATCAGGTGGGGGCCGGTACACTGAAGCTTTCTTT

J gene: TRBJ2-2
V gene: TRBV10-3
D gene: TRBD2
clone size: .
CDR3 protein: CAISFLAGATGELFF
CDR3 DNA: TGTGCCATCAGTTTCCTAGCGGGGGCTACCGGGGAGCTGTTTTTT

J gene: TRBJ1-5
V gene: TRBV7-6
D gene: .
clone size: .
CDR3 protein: CASSLRSKDSYQPQHF
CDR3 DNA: TGTGCCAGCAGCTTAAGATCGAAGGACAGTTATCAGCCCCAGCATTTT

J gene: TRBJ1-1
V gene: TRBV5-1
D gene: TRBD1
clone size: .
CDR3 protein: CASSLDRVNTEAFF
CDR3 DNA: TGCGCCAGCAGCCTGGACAGGGTGAACACTGAAGCTTTCTTT

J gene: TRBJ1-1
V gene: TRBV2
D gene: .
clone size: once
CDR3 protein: CASTLDARGMNTEAFF
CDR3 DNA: TGTGCCAGCACCCTTGATGCCAGGGGCATGAACACTGAAGCTTTCTTT

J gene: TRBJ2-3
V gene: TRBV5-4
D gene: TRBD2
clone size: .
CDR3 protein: CASSLQVIAGDTQYF
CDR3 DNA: TGTGCCAGCAGCTTGCAAGTAATAGCGGGAGATACGCAGTATTTT

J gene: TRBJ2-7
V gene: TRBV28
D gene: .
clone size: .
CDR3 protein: CASRRGSKAGPPSSYEQYF
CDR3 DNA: TGTGCCAGCAGAAGGGGGAGCAAGGCGGGCCCCCCTAGCTCCTACGAGCAGTACTTC

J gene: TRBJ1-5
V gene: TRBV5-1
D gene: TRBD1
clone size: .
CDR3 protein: CASSLGQGDQPQHF
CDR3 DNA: TGCGCCAGCAGCTTGGGGCAGGGGGATCAGCCCCAGCATTTT

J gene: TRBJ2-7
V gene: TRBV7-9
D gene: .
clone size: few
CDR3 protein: CASSSASTGPNEQYF
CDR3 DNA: TGTGCCAGCAGCTCCGCCTCCACAGGGCCCAACGAGCAGTACTTC

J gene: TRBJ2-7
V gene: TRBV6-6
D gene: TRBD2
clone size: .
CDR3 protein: CASSSLAGGIGEQYF
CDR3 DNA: TGTGCCAGCAGTTCACTAGCGGGGGGTATAGGGGAGCAGTACTTC

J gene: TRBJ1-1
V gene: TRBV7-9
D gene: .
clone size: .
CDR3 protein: CASSLGRRSAFF
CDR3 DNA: TGTGCCAGCAGCTTAGGCAGGAGGAGCGCTTTCTTT

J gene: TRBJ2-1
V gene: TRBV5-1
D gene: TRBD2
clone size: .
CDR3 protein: CASRTSGSYNEQFF
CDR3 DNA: TGCGCCAGCAGGACTAGCGGCTCCTACAATGAGCAGTTCTTC

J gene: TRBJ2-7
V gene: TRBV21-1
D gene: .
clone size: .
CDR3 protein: CASSSLPGQALPHYEQYF
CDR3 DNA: TGTGCCAGCAGCAGTCTGCCGGGACAGGCCCTCCCCCACTACGAGCAGTACTTC

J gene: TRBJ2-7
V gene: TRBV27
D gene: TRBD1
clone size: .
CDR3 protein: CASSSDRGYYEQYF
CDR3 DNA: TGTGCCAGCAGTTCGGACAGGGGCTACTACGAGCAGTACTTC

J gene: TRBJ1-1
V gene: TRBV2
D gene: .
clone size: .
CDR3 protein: CASSESGGGEAFF
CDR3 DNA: TGTGCCAGCAGTGAATCCGGGGGAGGAGAAGCTTTCTTT

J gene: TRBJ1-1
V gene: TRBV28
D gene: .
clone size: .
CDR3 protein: CASKGLRAAQNTEAFF
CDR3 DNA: TGTGCCAGCAAGGGACTTAGGGCAGCTCAGAACACTGAAGCTTTCTTT

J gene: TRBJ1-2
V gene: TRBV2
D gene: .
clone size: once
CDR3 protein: CASRAGYGYTF
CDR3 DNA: TGTGCCAGCAGGGCAGGCTATGGCTACACCTTC

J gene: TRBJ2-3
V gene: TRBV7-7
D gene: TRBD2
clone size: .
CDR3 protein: CASSPTSGRGDTQYF
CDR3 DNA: TGTGCTAGCAGCCCTACTAGCGGGAGGGGAGATACGCAGTATTTT

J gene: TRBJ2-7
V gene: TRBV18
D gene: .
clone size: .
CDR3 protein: CASSPMGQLYEQYF
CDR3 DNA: TGTGCCAGCTCACCAATGGGACAACTCTACGAGCAGTACTTC

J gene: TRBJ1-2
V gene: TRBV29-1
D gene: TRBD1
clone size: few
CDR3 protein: CSVERTGGYGYTF
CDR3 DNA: TGCAGCGTTGAAAGGACAGGGGGCTATGGCTACACCTTC

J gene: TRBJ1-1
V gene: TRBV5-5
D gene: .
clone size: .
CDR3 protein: CASSFFGRGGSEAFF
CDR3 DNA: TGTGCCAGCAGCTTTTTCGGGAGAGGAGGGTCTGAAGCTTTCTTT

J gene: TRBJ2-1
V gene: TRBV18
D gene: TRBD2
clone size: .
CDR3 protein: CASSPLPAGGYNEQFF
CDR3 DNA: TGTGCCAGCTCACCGCTCCCAGCGGGGGGGTACAATGAGCAGTTCTTC

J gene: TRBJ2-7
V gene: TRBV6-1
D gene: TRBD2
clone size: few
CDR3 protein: CASSPSGGNSYEQYF
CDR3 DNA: TGTGCCAGCTCTCCCTCGGGGGGGAACTCCTACGAGCAGTACTTC

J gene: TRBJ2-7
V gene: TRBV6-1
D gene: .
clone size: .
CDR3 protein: CASSQGPSSYEQYF
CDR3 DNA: TGTGCCAGCAGTCAGGGGCCAAGCTCCTACGAGCAGTACTTC

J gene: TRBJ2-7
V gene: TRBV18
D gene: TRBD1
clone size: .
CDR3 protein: CASSRDRVSDESSYEQYF
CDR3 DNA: TGTGCCAGCTCAAGGGACAGGGTCAGCGATGAAAGCTCCTACGAGCAGTACTTC

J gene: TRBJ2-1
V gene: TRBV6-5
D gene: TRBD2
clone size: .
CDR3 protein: CASTPGLGHNEQFF
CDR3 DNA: TGTGCCAGTACACCGGGACTAGGCCACAATGAGCAGTTCTTC

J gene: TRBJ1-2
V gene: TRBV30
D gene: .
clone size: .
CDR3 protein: CAWSVFTNYGYTF
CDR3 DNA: TGTGCCTGGAGTGTTTTCACTAACTATGGCTACACCTTC

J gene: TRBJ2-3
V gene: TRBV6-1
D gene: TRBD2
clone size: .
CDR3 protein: CASSGLAYTDTQYF
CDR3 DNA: TGTGCCAGCAGTGGACTAGCCTACACAGATACGCAGTATTTT

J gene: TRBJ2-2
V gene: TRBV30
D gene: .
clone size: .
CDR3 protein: CAWRPLDRPTGELFF
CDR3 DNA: TGTGCCTGGAGGCCACTAGATCGTCCCACCGGGGAGCTGTTTTTT

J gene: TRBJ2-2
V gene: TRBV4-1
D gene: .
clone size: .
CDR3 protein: CASSLLTTTGELFF
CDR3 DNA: TGCGCCAGCAGCCTCTTGACAACCACCGGGGAGCTGTTTTTT

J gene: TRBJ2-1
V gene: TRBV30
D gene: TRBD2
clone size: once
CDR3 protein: CAWSRSSGFYNEQFF
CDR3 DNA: TGTGCCTGGAGTCGAAGTAGCGGGTTCTACAATGAGCAGTTCTTC

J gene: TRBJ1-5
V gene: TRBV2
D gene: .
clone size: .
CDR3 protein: CASSGQALSNQPQHF
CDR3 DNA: TGTGCCAGCAGTGGACAGGCCTTAAGCAATCAGCCCCAGCATTTT

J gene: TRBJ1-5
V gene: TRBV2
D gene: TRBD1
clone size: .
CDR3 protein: CASSEAGQFYQPQHF
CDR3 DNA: TGTGCCAGCAGTGAAGCGGGACAGTTTTATCAGCCCCAGCATTTT

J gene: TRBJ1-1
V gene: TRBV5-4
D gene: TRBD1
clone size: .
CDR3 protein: CASSFPQGVTNTEAFF
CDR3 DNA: TGTGCCAGCAGCTTCCCACAGGGGGTGACGAACACTGAAGCTTTCTTT

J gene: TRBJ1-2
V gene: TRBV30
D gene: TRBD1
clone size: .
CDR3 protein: CAWSTGRGDYGYTF
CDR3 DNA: TGTGCCTGGAGTACAGGCAGGGGGGACTATGGCTACACCTTC

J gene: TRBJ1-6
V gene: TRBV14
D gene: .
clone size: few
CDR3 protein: CASSRRSSYNSPLHF
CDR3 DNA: TGTGCCAGCAGCCGAAGGAGCTCCTATAATTCACCCCTCCACTTT

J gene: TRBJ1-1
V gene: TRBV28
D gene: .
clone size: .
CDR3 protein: CASSFPSKEAFF
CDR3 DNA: TGTGCCAGCAGTTTCCCATCTAAAGAAGCTTTCTTT

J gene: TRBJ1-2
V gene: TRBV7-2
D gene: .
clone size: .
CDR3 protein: CASRGGGPYGYTF
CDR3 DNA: TGTGCCAGCAGAGGGGGAGGGCCCTATGGCTACACCTTC

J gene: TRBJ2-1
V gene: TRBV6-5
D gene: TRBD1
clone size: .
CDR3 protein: CASSYVGTGEYEQFF
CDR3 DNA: TGTGCCAGCAGTTACGTCGGGACAGGGGAGTATGAGCAGTTCTTC

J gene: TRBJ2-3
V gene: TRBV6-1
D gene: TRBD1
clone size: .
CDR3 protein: CASSGRTGMGTDTQYF
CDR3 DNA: TGTGCCAGCAGTGGCCGGACAGGGATGGGCACAGATACGCAGTATTTT

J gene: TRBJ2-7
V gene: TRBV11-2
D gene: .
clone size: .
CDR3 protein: CASSLVLGQYF
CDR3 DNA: TGTGCCAGCAGCTTAGTTCTAGGGCAGTACTTC

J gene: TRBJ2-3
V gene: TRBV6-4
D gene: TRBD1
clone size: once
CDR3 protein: CASSDLGGQGTDTQYF
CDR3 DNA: TGTGCCAGCAGTGACTTGGGGGGACAGGGCACAGATACGCAGTATTTT

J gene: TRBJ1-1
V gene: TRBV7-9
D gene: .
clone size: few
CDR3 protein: CASSSRGEALNTEAFF
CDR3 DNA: TGTGCCAGCAGCTCCCGGGGGGAGGCTTTGAACACTGAAGCTTTCTTT

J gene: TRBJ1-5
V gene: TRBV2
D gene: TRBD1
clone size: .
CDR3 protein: CASSGEGGDQPQHF
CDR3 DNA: TGTGCCAGCAGTGGAGAAGGGGGCGATCAGCCCCAGCATTTT

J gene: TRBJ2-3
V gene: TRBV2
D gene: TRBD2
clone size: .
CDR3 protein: CASRNRDYTDTQYF
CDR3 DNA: TGTGCCAGCAGGAACCGGGACTACACAGATACGCAGTATTTT

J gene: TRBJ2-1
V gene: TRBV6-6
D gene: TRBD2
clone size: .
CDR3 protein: CASSPLREVHYNEQFF
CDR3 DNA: TGTGCCAGCAGTCCCCTCCGGGAGGTTCACTACAATGAGCAGTTCTTC